Detailed here is one T cell receptor (beta chain). This sample was taken from a study of blood T cell repertoires in COVID-19. Only in-frame clones appear in the TCRdb table, and some are missing; sequencing was by immunoSEQ multiplex PCR. The sample includes 250,000 to 400,000 clones, about 89% seen only once; the top ten take approximately 5%. The CDR3 extends over 14 amino acids. V dropped 3 bases and J dropped 2 bases, with 10 bases sitting between them. Germline CDR1 reads SGHTA; CDR2 reads FQGNSA. This TCR was sampled from a woman in her twenties or thirties who had recovered from COVID-19. The chain uses TRBV7-2 and TRBJ1-1; D uncertain. Sequenced sample: PBMCs or T cells enriched from blood (not recorded which). For the CDR3, the DNA is TGTGCCAGCAGCTTCAACAGAGTAAACACTGAAGCTTTCTTT. Translation gives CASSFNRVNTEAFF.